One and the same sample provided the 15 T cell receptor beta chains below, sequenced in a study of T cell responses to AZD1222 COVID-19 vaccine. Clones were sequenced by immunoSEQ multiplex PCR, and TCRdb holds only the in-frame ones, with some missing. The sample yields approximately 130,000 clones, around 90% seen once. Here the sequenced sample was peripheral blood, taken 28 days after the second AZD1222 dose. Source of these receptors: an adult who received the AZD1222 COVID-19 vaccine.

The rearrangement joins TRBV29-1 to TRBJ2-1; D not certain. The CDR3 loop spans 14 amino acids. Germline-derived CDR1 and CDR2 are SQVTM and ANQGSEA. V lost 4 bases and J 0 bases, leaving 10 bases between the germline ends. CDR3 sequence: CSVVVSSSYNEQFF. For the CDR3, the DNA is TGCAGCGTTGTTGTATCAAGCTCCTACAATGAGCAGTTCTTC.

This chain uses TRBV28 with TRBJ1-5; 9 bases map to TRBD1. Trimming at V came to 5 bases and at J to 5 bases, leaving 13 bases not matched to a gene. The CDR3 runs 17 residues. Germline V gene lookup returns CDR1 MDHEN and CDR2 SYDVKM. CDR3 residues: CASSPSPGQGPDQPQHF. CDR3 coding DNA: TGTGCCAGCAGTCCATCTCCGGGACAGGGCCCCGATCAGCCCCAGCATTTT.

CDR3 amino acids: CASSQVGQGGNTIYF. CDR3 in DNA: TGTGCCAGCAGCCAAGTGGGGCAGGGGGGAAACACCATATATTTT. The chain uses TRBV3-1 (or the pseudogene TRBV3-2) and TRBJ1-3; tentatively, D is TRBD1 (6 bases). Germline V lookup: CDR1 LGHDT, CDR2 YNNKEL (reference sequence). This CDR3 is built from 15 residues. The ends were cut back, 1 base at V and 4 bases at J, with 11 bases in the middle.

The chain uses TRBV2 and TRBJ1-2, with no clear D. CDR1 is SNHLY, CDR2 FYNNEI, per germline. This CDR3 region has 15 residues. V was clipped by 0 bases and J by 1 base, with 9 bases between them. CDR3 protein: CASSEARRFNYGYTF. The CDR3 DNA reads TGTGCCAGCAGTGAAGCTAGGCGTTTTAACTATGGCTACACCTTC.

The V and J genes are TRBV28 and TRBJ1-5, with 7 bases matching TRBD1. The length of the CDR3 is 15 residues. Germline V CDR1 and CDR2: MDHEN, SYDVKM. The J segment lost 9 bases and the V segment lost 6 bases, leaving 14 bases of the junction unmatched. CDR3 nucleotide sequence: TGTGCCAGCAGCCCTGTGGACAGGCCCCTGATGCCCCAGCATTTT. It specifies CASSPVDRPLMPQHF.

The chain couples TRBV7-9 to TRBJ2-3, with 10 bases aligning to TRBD1. The CDR3 totals 17 residues. Unmatched junction bases numbered 9, after V lost 4 bases and J lost 2 bases. Per the germline V gene, CDR1 is SEHNR and CDR2 is FQNEAQ (reference sequence). CDR3 sequence: CASSSPFGQGDTDTQYF. The CDR3 DNA follows: TGTGCCAGCAGCTCACCCTTTGGACAGGGGGACACAGATACGCAGTATTTT.

The V gene is TRBV4-3, the J gene TRBJ2-7, with D perhaps TRBD2 (5 bases). The V and J ends lost 1 base and 0 bases respectively, with 10 bases between them. The CDR3 has 15 amino acids. CDR1 is LGHNA, CDR2 YSLEER, per germline. The DNA of the CDR3 is TGCGCCAGCAGCCAAGTTGAGGGTGCCTCCTACGAGCAGTACTTC. Translating gives CASSQVEGASYEQYF.

This chain joins TRBV7-9 and TRBJ2-7; D not certain. Germline V gene sequence: CDR1 SEHNR, CDR2 FQNEAQ (reference sequence). Trimming took 4 bases from V and 7 from J, leaving 17 bases between them. This CDR3 contains 14 residues. CDR3 in DNA: TGTGCCAGCAGCTCGTCCGCGACTCTTTGGGAGCAGTACTTC. Protein: CASSSSATLWEQYF.

V usage is TRBV5-4 and J usage is TRBJ2-1; 8 nucleotides agree with TRBD1. Germline V gene lookup returns CDR1 SGHNT and CDR2 YYREEE (reference sequence). This CDR3 has 15 amino acids. V lost 2 bases, J lost 7 bases, and 8 bases stayed unmatched. CDR3 DNA: TGTGCCAGCAGCTTTCAGGGCAGGGGGCGGAATGAGCAGTTCTTC. This encodes CASSFQGRGRNEQFF.

The chain links TRBV7-9 to TRBJ1-1; D is uncertain. This CDR3 is built from 13 residues. Trimming pared 1 base from V and 2 bases from J, leaving 5 bases between. The germline V gene has CDR1 SEHNR and CDR2 FQNEAQ (reference sequence). The CDR3 sequence: CASSLEKNTEAFF. The CDR3 nucleotides read TGTGCCAGCAGCTTAGAGAAAAACACTGAAGCTTTCTTT. The variable domain in full, completed from reference TRBV7-9 and TRBJ1-1, reads DTGVSQNPRHKITKRGQNVTFRCDPISEHNRLYWYRQTLGQGPEFLTYFQNEAQLEKSRLLSDRFSAERPKGSFSTLEIQRTEQGDSAMYLCASSLEKNTEAFFGQGTRLTVV.

As for this clone: A far larger clone is only one base removed, so a read error is likely. The chain is built from TRBV4-3 and TRBJ2-2; D may correspond to TRBD1 or TRBD2 (7 bases each). CDR1 and CDR2 (germline): LGHNA, YSLEER. V lost 0 bases to trimming and J lost 6 bases, with 14 bases between them. The CDR3 is made up of 16 amino acids. CDR3 loop: CASSQDRGGLSGELFF. In DNA, the CDR3 is TGCGCCAGCAGCCAAGACAGGGGGGGGTTGTCCGGGGAGCTGTTTTTT.

The gene calls are TRBV30 and TRBJ1-6, with D possibly TRBD1 on 5 matching bases. Germline CDR1 is GTSNPN and CDR2 is SVGIG (reference sequence). Trimming took off 0 bases at V and 5 bases at J, with 11 bases between the two ends. The CDR3 length is 15 residues. The CDR3 region has the DNA TGTGCCTGGAGTGTACTTACAGGCGATAATTCACCCCTCCACTTT. The encoded protein is CAWSVLTGDNSPLHF.

The rearrangement links TRBV13 to TRBJ1-6, with 7 bases aligning to TRBD1. This CDR3 is 14 amino acids long. Trimming took 3 bases from V and 9 from J; bases not matched to a gene: 5. From germline, CDR1 is PRHDT and CDR2 FYEKMQ (reference sequence). This chain's CDR3 is CASSFDREGSPLHF. The CDR3 region has the DNA TGTGCCAGCAGCTTTGACAGGGAGGGTTCACCCCTCCACTTT.

The chain recombines TRBV21-1 with TRBJ2-2; the table's D gene call, TRBD2, was not cross checked with the DNA. TRBV21-1 is a known pseudogene. The CDR3 runs to 12 residues. This CDR3 reads CASSYNTGELFF. CDR3 in DNA: TGTGCCAGCAGCTATAACACCGGGGAGCTGTTTTTT.

The gene calls are TRBV7-7 and TRBJ1-2, with D uncertain. From germline, CDR1 is SSHAT and CDR2 FNYEAQ (reference sequence). CDR3 length: 16 amino acids. Deletions cut 5 bases from V and 4 bases from J, with 20 bases between. This CDR3 reads CASSLGWRAPIYGYTF. The CDR3 DNA is TGTGCCAGCAGCCTCGGATGGAGGGCTCCCATCTATGGCTACACCTTC. The full variable domain, its missing parts supplied by reference TRBV7-7 and TRBJ1-2, is GAGVSQSPRYKVTKRGQDVTLRCDPISSHATLYWYQQALGQGPEFLTYFNYEAQPDKSGLPSDRFSAERPEGSISTLTIQRTEQRDSAMYRCASSLGWRAPIYGYTFGSGTRLTVV.